Below, 20 T cell receptor beta chains from the same sample are listed, as sequenced in a study of T cell responses to AZD1222 COVID-19 vaccine. This table comes from immunoSEQ multiplex PCR, and its TCRdb copy is limited to in-frame clones, with some not included. The sample shows around 150,000 clones, 70% to 90% of them seen only once. Sequencing was performed on peripheral blood, taken on day 0 of AZD1222 vaccination. Every receptor here comes from an adult in good health.

The rearrangement joins TRBV19 to TRBJ2-2, with a tentative D call TRBD2 (5 bases). In germline, CDR1 is LNHDA, CDR2 SQIVND (reference sequence). The V and J ends lost 3 bases and 1 base respectively, with 9 bases between them. This CDR3 contains 15 residues. Here the CDR3 DNA reads TGTGCCAGTAGTATGGCGGGCGTGAACACCGGGGAGCTGTTTTTT. Translated: CASSMAGVNTGELFF.

This chain joins TRBV7-9 and TRBJ2-7; 8 positions match TRBD1. The CDR3 has 15 amino acids. Germline assignment: CDR1 SEHNR and CDR2 FQNEAQ (reference sequence). Trimming removed 5 bases from V and 4 bases from J; junction bases left unmatched: 10. The CDR3, as DNA: TGTGCCAGCAGCCTCCCGGGGACAGGCTTTTACGAGCAGTACTTC. Its protein is CASSLPGTGFYEQYF.

The chain is built from TRBV6-6 and TRBJ1-5, with D hard to call. This CDR3 has 13 residues. Trimming shortened V by 7 bases and J by 3 bases, and 10 bases separated the two germline ends. CDR1 is MNHNY and CDR2 is SVGAGI in the germline V gene (reference sequence). CDR3 nucleotides: TGTGCCAGCATAGAACAGCTCAATCAGCCCCAGCATTTT. It translates to CASIEQLNQPQHF.

This rearrangement joins TRBV5-1 to TRBJ2-7; D uncertain. CDR3 length: 15 amino acids. Trimming pared 0 bases from V and 2 bases from J, leaving 12 bases between. The germline gives CDR1 SGHRS, CDR2 YFSETQ. This CDR3 is CASSLDQPGTYEQYF. The DNA of the CDR3 is TGCGCCAGCAGCTTGGATCAGCCAGGAACCTACGAGCAGTACTTC.

This clone occurred a few times. V and J are TRBV7-8 and TRBJ2-7; D may be TRBD2 (5 bases). The V end was cut by 6 bases, the J end by 3 bases, with 15 bases between. CDR3 size: 14 residues. Germline values: CDR1 SGHVS, CDR2 FQNEAQ. CDR3 sequence: CASREREHYYEQYF. DNA for the CDR3: TGTGCCAGCAGGGAGAGGGAACACTACTACGAGCAGTACTTC.

The chain carries TRBV12-3 or TRBV12-4 and TRBJ1-1; D gene ambiguous. The CDR3 spans 12 residues. V lost 4 bases and J lost 4, with 7 bases in between. The CDR3: CASSYGATEAFF. CDR3 coding DNA: TGTGCCAGCAGTTACGGTGCCACTGAAGCTTTCTTT.

The V and J genes are TRBV25-1 and TRBJ1-5, with no clear D. Trimming took off 2 bases at V and 4 bases at J, with 3 bases between the two ends. The CDR3 runs 12 residues. Germline V gene lookup returns CDR1 MGHDK and CDR2 SYGVNS. CDR3 DNA: TGTGCCAGCAGTGAACCGAATCAGCCCCAGCATTTT. Translation: CASSEPNQPQHF. Combining the CDR3 with reference TRBV25-1 and TRBJ1-5 gives the whole variable domain EADIYQTPRYLVIGTGKKITLECSQTMGHDKMYWYQQDPGMELHLIHYSYGVNSTEKGDLSSESTVSRIRTEHFPLTLESARPSHTSQYLCASSEPNQPQHFGDGTRLSIL.

V is TRBV19 and J is TRBJ1-1; weak D call: TRBD1 (5 bases). Germline assignment: CDR1 LNHDA and CDR2 SQIVND (reference sequence). CDR3 length: 14 amino acids. V was shortened by 7 bases and J by 4 bases, with 16 bases between the two germline ends. This CDR3 reads CASIPGGLRTEAFF. DNA for the CDR3: TGTGCCAGTATACCTGGGGGTCTGCGCACTGAAGCTTTCTTT. The full variable domain, with the rest looked up from reference TRBV19 and TRBJ1-1, is DGGITQSPKYLFRKEGQNVTLSCEQNLNHDAMYWYRQDPGQGLRLIYYSQIVNDFQKGDIAEGYSVSREKKESFPLTVTSAQKNPTAFYLCASIPGGLRTEAFFGQGTRLTVV.

This clone was seen more than once but under ten times. V gene TRBV10-3 combines with J gene TRBJ2-1; the D gene is possibly TRBD2 (5 bases). Trimming pared 0 bases from V and 9 bases from J, leaving 12 bases between. The CDR3 loop spans 14 amino acids. CDR1 is ENHRY, CDR2 SYGVKD, per germline. The CDR3 coding sequence is TGTGCCATCAGTGAGTCGTTCGAGGGTGGTGAGCAGTTCTTC. Translated, it gives CAISESFEGGEQFF.

V usage is TRBV28 and J usage is TRBJ2-3; 7 bases are shared with TRBD2. Germline V gene sequence: CDR1 MDHEN, CDR2 SYDVKM. The CDR3 consists of 16 residues. The ends lost 10 bases at V and 0 bases at J; junction bases unmatched: 13. CDR3 residues: CAISPRLAFSTDTQYF. DNA for the CDR3: TGTGCCATCTCACCCAGACTAGCCTTTAGCACAGATACGCAGTATTTT.

This chain links TRBV30 with TRBJ2-7, with D tentatively TRBD1 or TRBD2 (6 bases each). Germline V gene data show CDR1 as GTSNPN and CDR2 as SVGIG (reference sequence). V was cut by 1 base and J by 3 bases, with 13 bases left in between. The CDR3 covers 14 residues. The CDR3 is CAWSGGAGYYEQYF. The CDR3 nucleotides are TGTGCCTGGAGTGGGGGGGCAGGCTACTACGAGCAGTACTTC.

The chain links TRBV7-6 to TRBJ2-1; a possible D gene is TRBD2 (5 bases). Trimming shortened V by 6 bases and J by 7 bases, and 16 bases separated the two germline ends. The CDR3 has 14 residues. Germline CDR1 is SGHVS and CDR2 is FNYEAQ. CDR3 amino acids: CASSPAAGVNEQFF. CDR3 in DNA: TGTGCCAGCAGTCCAGCGGCCGGGGTAAATGAGCAGTTCTTC.

The V call is TRBV7-2, the J call TRBJ2-3; D gene unclear. The CDR3 runs to 17 residues. Trimming shortened V by 1 base and J by 0 bases, and 14 bases separated the two germline ends. CDR1 is SGHTA, CDR2 FQGNSA, per germline. CDR3 sequence reads: CASSLESTRYSTDTQYF. CDR3 DNA: TGTGCCAGCAGCTTAGAGTCCACAAGATATAGCACAGATACGCAGTATTTT.

The chain is built from TRBV5-1 and TRBJ1-1; D gene unclear. V shed 0 bases and J shed 1 base, with 7 bases lying between them. Germline-derived CDR1 and CDR2 are SGHRS and YFSETQ. This CDR3 is built from 14 residues. CDR3 bases: TGCGCCAGCAGCTTGGCACAGCCGAACACTGAAGCTTTCTTT. Its protein product is CASSLAQPNTEAFF.

CDR3 sequence (DNA): TGTGCCAGCAGTCCGGGACAGGGGAGAGCCGGCTACACCTTC. Its translation is CASSPGQGRAGYTF. The chain couples TRBV2 to TRBJ1-2; 10 nucleotides match TRBD1. The CDR3 runs to 14 residues. The germline gives CDR1 SNHLY, CDR2 FYNNEI. Trimming cost V 5 bases and J 8 bases; bases outside gene matches: 8.

This clone is a singleton in its sample. This rearrangement joins TRBV7-8 to TRBJ2-7; D gene ambiguous. In germline, CDR1 is SGHVS, CDR2 FQNEAQ. With 1 base removed from V and 0 bases from J, the gap between germline ends came to 4 bases. The CDR3 is 13 residues long. The CDR3 DNA reads TGTGCCAGCAGCTTAGGGGCCTCCTACGAGCAGTACTTC. As protein: CASSLGASYEQYF.

This clone was counted between two and nine times. The V call is TRBV5-1, the J call TRBJ2-7; 10 bases match TRBD1. The germline CDR1 and CDR2 sequences are SGHRS and YFSETQ. V lost 8 bases and J lost 5; bases outside the gene matches: 10. The CDR3 contains 14 residues. CDR3: CASATGTGEHEQYF. The CDR3 bases are TGCGCCAGTGCCACCGGGACAGGGGAGCACGAGCAGTACTTC.

The chain combines TRBV6-5 with TRBJ1-1, with a possible D match to TRBD1 (5 bases). The CDR3 runs 13 residues. Germline V gene sequence: CDR1 MNHEY, CDR2 SVGAGI. The V gene lost 6 bases and the J gene lost 3 bases, with 11 bases spanning the gap. The CDR3 sequence: CASRRLTDTEAFF. The CDR3 nucleotides read TGTGCCAGCAGGAGGTTGACAGACACTGAAGCTTTCTTT.

The V call is TRBV30, the J call TRBJ1-2, with TRBD1 matching 9 bases. This CDR3 has 13 amino acids. Losses at the gene ends were 3 bases for V and 4 bases for J; bases not matched to a gene: 3. In germline, CDR1 is GTSNPN, CDR2 SVGIG (reference sequence). The chain's CDR3 is CAWSQDRGYGYTF. DNA for the CDR3: TGTGCCTGGAGCCAGGACAGGGGCTATGGCTACACCTTC.

The V call is TRBV12-5, the J call TRBJ1-1; 12 nucleotides align to TRBD1. There are 22 residues in the CDR3. The germline CDR1 and CDR2 sequences are LGHNT and FRNRAP. The trim removed 5 bases at V and 4 bases at J, leaving 26 bases unmatched. In DNA form, the CDR3 reads TGTGCTAGTGGTCTACCCCATAATAAAAACCTCCGGGACAGGGGGCCAGGCACTGAAGCTTTCTTT. This sequence encodes CASGLPHNKNLRDRGPGTEAFF.